This T cell receptor beta chain derives from a study of shared T cell receptors in the human thymus. This clone was detected only once. Measured with immunoSEQ multiplex PCR; TCRdb has only the in-frame clones, and not every one. The sample lists roughly 700,000 clones, roughly 90% seen once, with approximately 0.01% in the top ten. Germline V gene data show CDR1 as SGHKS and CDR2 as YYEKEE (reference sequence). J gave up 2 bases and V 4 bases, and 6 bases lay outside the gene matches. This CDR3 contains 18 residues. The sample was also linked to a second study, of human thymus T cells. From that second work: Infants served as donors; they were healthy and Finnish and were having corrective surgery for congenital heart defects. Resected material from corrective heart surgery provided the thymus tissue analysed. Thymic as well as blood repertoires seemed to favor certain V and J genes unevenly. As related research reported, thymic repertoires overlapped highly among unrelated individuals.

The sample comprised thymocytes. This TCR derives from a boy younger than two with a congenital heart defect. This sequence joins TRBV5-5 and TRBJ2-4, with 16 bases identical to TRBD2. CDR3 nucleotides: TGTGCCAGCAGCCAGGGACTAGCGGGAGGGGGAACCAAAAACATTCAGTACTTC. Encoded protein: CASSQGLAGGGTKNIQYF.